A single sample gave rise to the 14 T cell receptor beta chains below, sequenced in a study of PD-1 blockade in classical Hodgkin lymphoma. Every single patient, without exception, relapsed after autologous stem cell transplantation, and brentuximab vedotin exposure varied. Repertoires were generated with immunoSEQ multiplex PCR, while TCRdb's copy carries only in-frame clones and drops some. Of more than 85,000 clones in the sample, about nine tenths are singletons; the top ten hold over 2.5%. This sample comprised peripheral blood mononuclear cells (PBMCs), obtained before the second cycle of nivolumab. These receptors all come from a human donor with classical Hodgkin lymphoma.

The chain couples TRBV27 to TRBJ2-7; 8 nucleotides align to TRBD2. CDR1 and CDR2 from the germline V gene are MNHEY and SMNVEV (reference sequence). V dropped 3 bases and J dropped 0; count of bases not matched to a gene: 1. The CDR3 is 14 residues long. The CDR3 nucleotides read TGTGCCAGCAGTTTTCGGGAGGGCTCCTACGAGCAGTACTTC. The encoded protein is CASSFREGSYEQYF.

The chain recombines TRBV6-6 with TRBJ2-5; D call uncertain. The CDR3 extends over 13 amino acids. The V gene lost 2 bases and the J gene lost 5 bases, with 9 bases spanning the gap. Germline CDR1 and CDR2: MNHNY and SVGAGI (reference sequence). The CDR3 DNA reads as TGTGCCAGCAGTTACGCCCCTCGGGAGACCCAGTACTTC. Its translation: CASSYAPRETQYF.

This clone has a single count. The V call is TRBV9, the J call TRBJ2-3, with TRBD1 as a possible D gene (6 bases). In germline, CDR1 is SGDLS, CDR2 YYNGEE. The CDR3 is made up of 15 amino acids. Trimming removed 4 bases at V and 5 bases at J, with 17 bases between. CDR3 in amino acids: CASSPRGRSGDTQYF. The CDR3 region has the DNA TGTGCCAGCAGCCCCAGGGGAAGGTCAGGAGATACGCAGTATTTT.

This chain uses TRBV28 with TRBJ1-5; no reliable D call. CDR1 is MDHEN and CDR2 is SYDVKM in the germline V gene. Between the trimmed V and J ends, which lost 4 bases and 2 bases, there was a span of 15 bases. The CDR3 extends over 16 amino acids. CDR3 in amino acids: CASSYHLGLGNQPQHF. In DNA form, the CDR3 reads TGTGCCAGCAGTTACCACTTAGGGTTGGGCAATCAGCCCCAGCATTTT.

The sample holds a few counts of this clone. This chain links TRBV2 with TRBJ2-1; a weak D match, TRBD1 (6 bases). This CDR3 is 15 amino acids long. Trimming took off 7 bases at V and 1 base at J, with 14 bases between the two ends. Germline V gene lookup returns CDR1 SNHLY and CDR2 FYNNEI. The CDR3 nucleotides are TGTGCCAGCACCGCTAGGGGGAGATCCTACAATGAGCAGTTCTTC. Translation gives CASTARGRSYNEQFF.

This clone showed up just once. The chain couples TRBV9 to TRBJ2-3; tentatively, D is TRBD2 (5 bases). This CDR3 is built from 14 residues. Germline CDR1 and CDR2: SGDLS and YYNGEE. V was cut by 3 bases and J by 9 bases, with 17 bases left in between. The CDR3 here is CASSAGGAWRTQYF. In DNA form, the CDR3 reads TGTGCCAGCAGCGCCGGAGGAGCTTGGAGAACGCAGTATTTT.

V is TRBV30 and J is TRBJ2-5; no firm D call. Germline V gene sequence: CDR1 GTSNPN, CDR2 SVGIG (reference sequence). Trimming stripped 3 bases from V and 1 base from J, with 9 bases between. CDR3 length equals 13 residues. CDR3 sequence (DNA): TGTGCCTGGAGCCTGGGTAGCCAAGAGACCCAGTACTTC. It yields the protein CAWSLGSQETQYF.

In DNA, the CDR3 is TGTGCCAGCAGGCCACAGGGAACGCAGCCCCAGCATTTT. Protein: CASRPQGTQPQHF. The rearrangement joins TRBV6-5 to TRBJ1-5; weak D call: TRBD1 (6 bases). Trimming shortened V by 6 bases and J by 7 bases, and 13 bases separated the two germline ends. The length of the CDR3 is 13 residues. Germline assignment: CDR1 MNHEY and CDR2 SVGAGI.

This chain joins TRBV18 and TRBJ2-7; D may correspond to TRBD1 or TRBD2 (5 bases each). The germline V gene has CDR1 KGHSH and CDR2 LQKENI. Trimming took 6 bases from V and 2 from J, leaving 11 bases between them. This CDR3 has 13 residues. Written as DNA, the CDR3 is TGTGCCAGCTCCTCGGGGCTGACCTACGAGCAGTACTTC. Amino acid sequence: CASSSGLTYEQYF.

With regard to this clone: Additional DNA sequences in this sample encode the identical CDR3. The gene calls are TRBV27 and TRBJ2-1; TRBD2 matches 13 bases. With V trimmed by 6 bases and J by 6 bases, 5 bases remained unmatched. This CDR3 comprises 15 residues. Germline CDR1 is MNHEY and CDR2 is SMNVEV (reference sequence). CDR3 residues: CASSPGTSGTNEQFF. The CDR3 DNA is TGTGCCAGCAGCCCGGGGACTAGCGGGACCAATGAGCAGTTCTTC.

The chain recombines TRBV5-5 with TRBJ1-2, with D tentatively TRBD1 (5 bases). Germline loops: CDR1 SGHKS, CDR2 YYEKEE (reference sequence). CDR3 length: 13 amino acids. The V and J ends lost 5 bases and 4 bases respectively, with 12 bases between them. The CDR3 DNA follows: TGTGCCAGCAGTCCAGACAGCCTCTATGGCTACACCTTC. Its translation: CASSPDSLYGYTF.

J is TRBJ1-4 and V is TRBV6-5, with TRBD1 identical over 10 bases. Losses at the gene ends were 4 bases for V and 8 bases for J; bases not matched to a gene: 4. This CDR3 spans 14 amino acids. Germline V gene lookup returns CDR1 MNHEY and CDR2 SVGAGI. CDR3 coding DNA: TGTGCCAGCAGTTTTCGGACAGGGGGGGAAAAACTGTTTTTT. The encoded protein is CASSFRTGGEKLFF.

CDR3 DNA: TGTGCCAGCTCATCGTTACAGGGTTCTGTGGACACCTTC. This encodes CASSSLQGSVDTF. The chain couples TRBV18 to TRBJ1-2; D might be TRBD1 (6 bases). Germline CDR1 reads KGHSH; CDR2 reads LQKENI. The CDR3 runs 13 residues. V was cut by 5 bases and J by 12 bases, with 19 bases left in between.

This chain links TRBV4-1 with TRBJ2-7; TRBD1 is a possible D gene (6 bases). The CDR3 contains 13 residues. Trimming left V 3 bases short and J 3 bases short, with 9 bases between. The germline CDR1 and CDR2 sequences are MGHRA and YSYEKL. The CDR3 protein is CASSQRQDYEQYF. The CDR3 bases are TGCGCCAGCAGCCAGAGACAGGACTACGAGCAGTACTTC.